Listed below are T cell receptor beta chains from one sample, sequenced in a study of identical twins. TCRdb re-called the 5' RACE reads with MiXCR, one entry per CDR3 protein. This sample has about 920,000 distinct CDR3 sequences, with approximately 13% found just once. These data were also reused for a study on yellow fever vaccine responses in identical twins.

Sequenced material: PBMCs. Every receptor here comes from a woman under 30 in good health. Each CDR3 is given with its conserved first and last residue. D genes are given only for firm matches. Size tells how often a clone was seen (once, few, many) or the class of an expanded clone, and some rows leave it out.

size	V	D	J	DNA	CDR3
.	TRBV2	.	TRBJ1-1	TGTGCCAGCAGTGAATGGGGTCGCGCTGAAGCTTTCTTT	CASSEWGRAEAFF
few	TRBV20-1	TRBD1	TRBJ1-6	TGCAGTGCTCCCTTGGACAGGCCAAATTCACCCCTCCACTTT	CSAPLDRPNSPLHF
few	TRBV5-6	TRBD2	TRBJ2-7	TGTGCCAGCAGCTTGTTGATAGCGGGACCCCACGAGCAGTACTTC	CASSLLIAGPHEQYF
few	TRBV15	.	TRBJ1-5	TGTGCCACCAGCAGAGATCGGGGGAATAGCAATCAGCCCCAGCATTTT	CATSRDRGNSNQPQHF
.	TRBV6-4	TRBD1	TRBJ2-3	TGTGCCAGCAGTGTAAGGGGGCCCAGCACAGATACGCAGTATTTT	CASSVRGPSTDTQYF
.	TRBV24-1	.	TRBJ2-5	TGTGCCACCAGTGATTTGGGGGGTCACTTGGAGACCCAGTACTTC	CATSDLGGHLETQYF
.	TRBV4-2	.	TRBJ2-2	TGTGCCAGCAGCCAAGCGGACTTGAACACCGGGGAGCTGTTTTTT	CASSQADLNTGELFF
.	TRBV25-1	TRBD1	TRBJ1-1	TGTGCCAGCAGTGAAGGGACAGGGGAAGCTTTCTTT	CASSEGTGEAFF
few	TRBV12-3/TRBV12-4	TRBD2	TRBJ2-3	TGTGCCAGCAGTTCCCGCCAGCGGGGGGCAGGGGATACGCAGTATTTT	CASSSRQRGAGDTQYF
few	TRBV12-3/TRBV12-4	TRBD1	TRBJ1-2	TGTGCCAGCAGTCGCGACAGGGGGCCTATCTATGGCTACACCTTC	CASSRDRGPIYGYTF
.	TRBV20-1	.	TRBJ2-2	TGCAGTGCTTTCGATTCGAACACCGGGGAGCTGTTTTTT	CSAFDSNTGELFF
few	TRBV28	TRBD1	TRBJ2-3	TGTGCCAGCAGCTCCGGACAGGGGGGCGCAGATACGCAGTATTTT	CASSSGQGGADTQYF
few	TRBV5-1	TRBD2	TRBJ2-5	TGCGCCAGCAGGACTCGAGAGGGAGCGGGAGCAGAGACCCAGTACTTC	CASRTREGAGAETQYF
many	TRBV28	.	TRBJ2-5	TGTGCCAGCTCTACAGGGCTAAGGGAGACCCAGTACTTC	CASSTGLRETQYF
once	TRBV3-1	.	TRBJ2-2	TGTGCCAGCAGCCAAGTCGAGGGAACCACCGGGGAGCTGTTTTTT	CASSQVEGTTGELFF
many	TRBV12-3/TRBV12-4	.	TRBJ1-5	TGTGCCAGCAGTCGACAGGCGAGCAATCAGCCCCAGCATTTT	CASSRQASNQPQHF
.	TRBV5-1	.	TRBJ2-3	TGCGCCAGCAGCCCACTGGGCGCAACAGGGTTAGACACAGATACGCAGTATTTT	CASSPLGATGLDTDTQYF
.	TRBV3-1	TRBD2	TRBJ2-3	TGTGCCAGCAGCCAAGAGCCTAGCGGGAGAAGTATGCAGTATTTT	CASSQEPSGRSMQYF
few	TRBV15	.	TRBJ2-2	TGTGCCACCAGCAGAGGGATTACACCCGACACCGGGGAGCTGTTTTTT	CATSRGITPDTGELFF
few	TRBV18	TRBD2	TRBJ2-7	TGTGCCAGCTCAGGCGGACTAGCGGGGACCTACGAGCAGTACTTC	CASSGGLAGTYEQYF